This TCR beta chain is drawn from a study of cytomegalovirus exposure and HLA in healthy donors. Germline V CDR1 and CDR2: SEHNR, FQNEAQ (reference sequence). With V trimmed by 1 base and J by 12 bases, 3 bases remained unmatched. The CDR3 contains 14 residues. Primers: 60 Vbeta forward and 13 Jbeta reverse. Some clones are missing from TCRdb's copy, which holds only in-frame ones; the method was immunoSEQ multiplex PCR. The table includes more than 95,000 clones, under 85% detected once. The chain joins TRBV7-9 to TRBJ2-7; 16 positions agree with TRBD2. Sequencing was done on a sample of PBMCs. The receptor was derived from a female donor in good health and CMV-seropositive. The CDR3 nucleotides are TGTGCCAGCAGCTTAGGGGGACTAGCGGGAGGGAGGTACTTC. Translating gives CASSLGGLAGGRYF.